These 5 T cell receptor beta chains came from one sample sequenced in a study of cytomegalovirus exposure and HLA in healthy donors. Both 60 Vbeta primers and 13 Jbeta primers went into the PCR. This table comes from immunoSEQ multiplex PCR, and its TCRdb copy is limited to in-frame clones, with some not included. The data contain about 150,000 clones, approximately 82% of them seen just once; the ten biggest clones take up approximately 11%. The sample taken for sequencing was PBMCs. The receptor source for this set is a young man in good health and CMV-seropositive.

In this sample, this clone turned up a few times. The chain has TRBV10-3 and TRBJ1-4; possibly TRBD1 for D (5 bases). Trimming shortened V by 4 bases and J by 8 bases, and 14 bases separated the two germline ends. There are 14 residues in the CDR3. CDR1 is ENHRY and CDR2 is SYGVKD in the germline V gene. The CDR3 spells CAISVAQGGEKLFF. CDR3 DNA sequence: TGTGCCATCAGTGTGGCGCAGGGTGGGGAAAAACTGTTTTTT.

This clone was seen a few times. The V and J genes are TRBV28 and TRBJ2-1; D possibly corresponds to TRBD2 (6 bases). Per germline, CDR1 MDHEN and CDR2 SYDVKM. The V end was cut by 8 bases, the J end by 6 bases, with 20 bases between. The length of the CDR3 is 15 residues. CDR3 bases: TGTGCCAGCGGCGAGGGGACTTTCGGGGGCAATGAGCAGTTCTTC. As protein: CASGEGTFGGNEQFF.

The DNA for the CDR3 is TGTGCCAGCATCCCAGGGCGGGGGGCAGGCAATGAGCAGTTCTTC. Protein product: CASIPGRGAGNEQFF. The gene calls are TRBV7-9 and TRBJ2-1; 8 nucleotides agree with TRBD2. This CDR3 contains 15 residues. Trimming removed 7 bases from V and 6 bases from J; junction bases left unmatched: 11. Per the germline V gene, CDR1 is SEHNR and CDR2 is FQNEAQ (reference sequence). Full variable domain (remainder filled in from reference TRBV7-9 and TRBJ2-1): DTGVSQNPRHKITKRGQNVTFRCDPISEHNRLYWYRQTLGQGPEFLTYFQNEAQLEKSRLLSDRFSAERPKGSFSTLEIQRTEQGDSAMYLCASIPGRGAGNEQFFGPGTRLTVL.

The chain carries TRBV18 and TRBJ2-5; D may be TRBD2 (5 bases). Trimming cost V 1 base and J 1 base, with 13 bases left between them. The CDR3 length is 16 residues. In germline, CDR1 is KGHSH, CDR2 LQKENI. The CDR3 loop is CASSPQWEGSQETQYF. CDR3 sequence (DNA): TGTGCCAGCTCACCACAGTGGGAAGGGAGCCAAGAGACCCAGTACTTC.

The chain combines TRBV7-2 with TRBJ2-7, with a weak D call TRBD2 (5 bases). CDR1 and CDR2 (germline): SGHTA, FQGNSA. The CDR3 runs 13 residues. The CDR3 sequence is CASKGASSYEQYF. The CDR3 nucleotides are TGTGCTTCTAAGGGAGCAAGCTCCTACGAGCAGTACTTC.